The clone carrying this T cell receptor beta chain was found a few times. These data come from a study of blood T cells in healthy people across ages. Alongside a J-beta primer mix, a sample-barcoded 5' primer served in a second PCR lasting 7 to 11 cycles. MiXCR, applied by TCRdb to the 5' RACE reads, yields one record per CDR3 protein. The sample lists 850,000 or so distinct CDR3 sequences, more than 25% occurring once. Germline V gene lookup returns CDR1 SGHRS and CDR2 YFSETQ. Trimming cost V 0 bases and J 7 bases; bases outside gene matches: 7. The CDR3 spans 14 residues. This clonotype originated in a woman of 80 years or more in good health. Sequenced material: blood. The chain joins TRBV5-1 to TRBJ2-7; TRBD1 matches at 7 bases. CDR3 nucleotides: TGCGCCAGCAGCTTGGCCCGACAGGGTGAGGAGCAGTACTTC. Protein product: CASSLARQGEEQYF. The full variable domain, its missing parts supplied by reference TRBV5-1 and TRBJ2-7, is KAGVTQTPRYLIKTRGQQVTLSCSPISGHRSVSWYQQTPGQGLQFLFEYFSETQRNKGNFPGRFSGRQFSNSRSEMNVSTLELGDSALYLCASSLARQGEEQYFGPGTRLTVT.